This TCR beta chain emerged from a study of blood T cell repertoires in COVID-19. The germline V gene encodes CDR1 ENHRY and CDR2 SYGVKD. V lost 2 bases and J 7 bases, leaving 22 bases between the germline ends. This CDR3 region has 17 residues. Original processing methods: Scientists estimated how many nucleated cells there were by amplifying reference gene primers. This table comes from immunoSEQ multiplex PCR, and its TCRdb copy is limited to in-frame clones, with some not included. That table gives V, J and clone size, and the DNA gave D and trimming. The sample has around 250,000 clones, 86% seen once.

The rearrangement uses TRBV10-3 and TRBJ2-3, with a weak D call TRBD2 (5 bases). The sample consisted of peripheral blood. The TCR originated in a man between 18 and 35 years old with active or convalescent COVID-19. In DNA, the CDR3 is TGTGCCATCAGTGAGCCGGGGATTGGACCCCGCCACCATACGCAGTATTTT. This encodes CAISEPGIGPRHHTQYF.